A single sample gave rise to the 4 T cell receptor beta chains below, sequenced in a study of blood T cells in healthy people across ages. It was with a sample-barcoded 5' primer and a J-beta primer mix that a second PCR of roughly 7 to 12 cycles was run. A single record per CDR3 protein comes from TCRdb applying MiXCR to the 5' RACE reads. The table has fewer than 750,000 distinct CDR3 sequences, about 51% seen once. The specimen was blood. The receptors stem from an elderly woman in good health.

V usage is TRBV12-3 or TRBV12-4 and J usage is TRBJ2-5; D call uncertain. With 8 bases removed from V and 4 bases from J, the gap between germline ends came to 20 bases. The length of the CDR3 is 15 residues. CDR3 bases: TGTGCCAGCGGATTCCAAATCTGGCTCCGAGAGACCCAGTACTTC. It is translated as CASGFQIWLRETQYF.

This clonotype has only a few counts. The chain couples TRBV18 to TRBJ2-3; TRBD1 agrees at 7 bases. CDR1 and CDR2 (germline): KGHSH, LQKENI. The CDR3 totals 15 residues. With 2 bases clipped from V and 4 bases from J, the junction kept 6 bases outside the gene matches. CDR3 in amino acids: CASSPGRQGSDTQYF. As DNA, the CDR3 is TGTGCCAGCTCACCAGGACGACAGGGATCAGATACGCAGTATTTT.

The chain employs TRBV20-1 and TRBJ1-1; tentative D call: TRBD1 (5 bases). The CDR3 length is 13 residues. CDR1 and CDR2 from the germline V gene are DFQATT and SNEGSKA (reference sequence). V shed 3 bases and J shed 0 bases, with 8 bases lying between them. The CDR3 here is CSARQTVNTEAFF. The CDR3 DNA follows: TGCAGTGCTAGGCAGACAGTGAACACTGAAGCTTTCTTT.

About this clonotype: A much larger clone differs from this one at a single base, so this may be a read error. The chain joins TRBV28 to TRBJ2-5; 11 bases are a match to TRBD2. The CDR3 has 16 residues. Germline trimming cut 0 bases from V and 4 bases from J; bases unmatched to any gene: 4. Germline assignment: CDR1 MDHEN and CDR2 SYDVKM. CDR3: CASSLWTSGAVETQYF. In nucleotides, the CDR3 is TGTGCCAGCAGTTTATGGACTAGCGGGGCAGTAGAGACCCAGTACTTC.